One and the same sample provided the 31 T cell receptor beta chains below, sequenced in a study of vaccination and CD4 T cells after COVID-19. The treatment was: approximately 9-day PBMC culture with coronavirus spike peptide pools or control peptides (ViraFEST assay). Sequenced with the Oncomine TCR Beta short-read assay was DNA taken from cultured CD4+ T cells. MiXCR, applied by TCRdb to the PCR reads, yields one record per CDR3 protein. The data hold about 18,000 distinct CDR3 sequences, with roughly 70% observed a single time. These receptors lack a known antigen. Sequenced material: CD4+ T cells from blood, cultured in vitro. The receptors here all came from a human donor who had recovered from COVID-19.

The chain has TRBV11-2 and TRBJ2-1, with 13 bases identical to TRBD2. Trimming removed 4 bases from V and 4 bases from J; junction bases left unmatched: 4. CDR3 length equals 16 residues. The V gene's germline CDR1 is SGHAT and CDR2 FQNNGV. CDR3 region: CASSSRTSGRYNEQFF. CDR3 bases: TGTGCCAGCAGCTCACGGACTAGCGGGAGATACAATGAGCAGTTCTTC.

The chain employs TRBV2 and TRBJ1-5, with D possibly being TRBD1 (5 bases). The ends were cut back, 5 bases at V and 0 bases at J, with 20 bases in the middle. Germline CDR1 is SNHLY and CDR2 is FYNNEI. This CDR3 region has 18 residues. The CDR3 here is CASSRGGAPDISNQPQHF. The CDR3 nucleotides read TGTGCCAGCAGTAGGGGAGGGGCACCCGATATTAGCAATCAGCCCCAGCATTTT.

Concerning this clonotype itself: The junction differs from germline at one of its ends, possibly a read error. V is TRBV12-3 or TRBV12-4 and J is TRBJ1-1, with no clear D. This CDR3 has 17 residues. CDR3 protein: CASSLTRTVSMNSEAFF. CDR3 coding DNA: TGTGCCAGCAGTTTGACCCGAACAGTCTCCATGAACAGTGAAGCTTTCTTT.

The chain couples TRBV6-2 or TRBV6-3 to TRBJ1-1; TRBD1 matches 8 bases. The CDR3 totals 13 residues. Germline assignment: CDR1 MNHEY and CDR2 SVGEGT. The junction had 3 bases not matched to a gene; V was cut back by 8 bases and J by 1 base. The CDR3 nucleotides read TGTGCCAGCTCAGGACAGGGGAACACTGAAGCTTTCTTT. Protein: CASSGQGNTEAFF.

This clonotype has just a few counts. V and J are TRBV6-2 or TRBV6-3 and TRBJ1-2, with D unclear. V was shortened by 6 bases and J by 3 bases, with 11 bases between the two germline ends. The CDR3 covers 13 residues. Germline V lookup: CDR1 MNHEY, CDR2 SVGEGT. The CDR3 DNA sequence: TGTGCCAGCAGGCCACAGCTATACTATGGCTACACCTTC. It codes for CASRPQLYYGYTF.

V usage is TRBV27 and J usage is TRBJ2-2; 10 bases map to TRBD1. Germline V gives CDR1 MNHEY, CDR2 SMNVEV (reference sequence). The V and J ends lost 6 bases and 5 bases, in that order; junction bases with no gene match: 3. This CDR3 contains 14 residues. This chain's CDR3 is CASRRTGGTGELFF. The CDR3 DNA sequence: TGTGCCAGCAGACGGACAGGGGGAACCGGGGAGCTGTTTTTT.

The chain recombines TRBV6-5 with TRBJ1-4; D might be TRBD1 (6 bases). V was cut by 2 bases and J by 8 bases, with 15 bases left in between. Germline-derived CDR1 and CDR2 are MNHEY and SVGAGI. This CDR3 has 15 residues. The CDR3 loop reads CASSYGQGQGEKLFF. CDR3 bases: TGTGCCAGCAGTTACGGGCAGGGGCAAGGGGAAAAACTGTTTTTT.

The chain is built from TRBV24-1 and TRBJ2-3; 11 positions agree with TRBD1. The J segment lost 4 bases and the V segment lost 6 bases, leaving 8 bases of the junction unmatched. The germline gives CDR1 KGHDR, CDR2 SFDVKD. The CDR3 runs 16 residues. CDR3 sequence (DNA): TGTGCCACCAGTCCTAGGGACAGGGGGGGCGCAGATACGCAGTATTTT. Protein sequence: CATSPRDRGGADTQYF.

The chain has TRBV7-2 and TRBJ2-2; possibly TRBD1 or TRBD2 for D (5 bases each). This CDR3 contains 14 residues. Germline CDR1 reads SGHTA; CDR2 reads FQGNSA. V lost 3 bases, J lost 3 bases, and 8 bases lay in between. In DNA form, the CDR3 reads TGTGCCAGCAGCTTTATGGGGGACACCGGGGAGCTGTTTTTT. It is translated as CASSFMGDTGELFF.

This clonotype came up once. V gene TRBV7-2 combines with J gene TRBJ2-5; maybe TRBD1 (5 bases). This CDR3 contains 13 residues. V was pared by 5 bases and J by 1 base, with 8 bases between. Germline CDR1 is SGHTA and CDR2 is FQGNSA. The CDR3 sequence is CASSHDSQETQYF. The CDR3 DNA follows: TGTGCCAGCAGCCATGACAGCCAAGAGACCCAGTACTTC.

The chain has TRBV5-5 and TRBJ2-5; D call uncertain. Germline assignment: CDR1 SGHKS and CDR2 YYEKEE (reference sequence). Deletions cut 4 bases from V and 1 base from J, with 11 bases between. The CDR3 covers 14 residues. This CDR3 is CASSALLSQETQYF. The CDR3 region has the DNA TGTGCCAGCAGCGCGTTACTCAGCCAAGAGACCCAGTACTTC.

V is TRBV6-5 and J is TRBJ2-7, with 7 bases aligning to TRBD2. V dropped 1 base and J dropped 2; count of bases not matched to a gene: 5. The CDR3 is made up of 15 amino acids. Germline CDR1 MNHEY, CDR2 SVGAGI. The CDR3 region is CASSYWAGATYEQYF. The DNA for the CDR3 is TGTGCCAGCAGTTACTGGGCGGGAGCGACCTACGAGCAGTACTTC.

The V and J genes are TRBV28 and TRBJ1-2; D perhaps matches TRBD1 (6 bases). This CDR3 region has 15 residues. Germline values: CDR1 MDHEN, CDR2 SYDVKM. V lost 5 bases, J lost 7 bases, and 20 bases lay in between. In DNA form, the CDR3 reads TGTGCCAGCAGTAAGGGACGGGGGGCACATGGTGGCTACACCTTC. Protein sequence: CASSKGRGAHGGYTF.

This clonotype was counted only a few times. The chain uses TRBV25-1 and TRBJ2-3, with TRBD2 identical over 13 bases. The germline V gene encodes CDR1 MGHDK and CDR2 SYGVNS. The CDR3 sequence is 16 residues long. Trimming took 9 bases from V and 5 from J; bases not matched to a gene: 11. This CDR3 is CASRGGTSGILDTQYF. The CDR3 DNA reads as TGTGCCAGTAGAGGCGGGACTAGCGGGATTTTAGATACGCAGTATTTT.

The chain is built from TRBV14 and TRBJ1-4; no reliable D call. From germline, CDR1 is SGHDN and CDR2 FVKESK. The length of the CDR3 is 16 residues. The ends were cut back, 1 base at V and 0 bases at J, with 9 bases in the middle. The CDR3 DNA sequence: TGTGCCAGCAGCCAAGTGGGGAAGGCAACTAATGAAAAACTGTTTTTT. Amino acids: CASSQVGKATNEKLFF.

The rearrangement joins TRBV14 to TRBJ1-6, with no clear D. Germline CDR1 reads SGHDN; CDR2 reads FVKESK. The CDR3 is 14 amino acids. V lost 3 bases and J lost 6, with 9 bases in between. The CDR3 coding sequence is TGTGCCAGCAGCCAGCGGACTTTTAATTCACCCCTCCACTTT. Translation gives CASSQRTFNSPLHF. The full variable domain, its missing parts supplied by reference TRBV14 and TRBJ1-6, is EAGVTQFPSHSVIEKGQTVTLRCDPISGHDNLYWYRRVMGKEIKFLLHFVKESKQDESGMPNNRFLAERTGGTYSTLKVQPAELEDSGVYFCASSQRTFNSPLHFGNGTRLTVT.

Details on this clonotype: One end of the junction is discordant with germline, which a read error may explain. The chain recombines TRBV7-2 with TRBJ2-5; the D gene is possibly TRBD2 (7 bases). Germline lookup yields CDR1 SGHTA and CDR2 FQGNSA. The CDR3 extends over 14 amino acids. The chain's CDR3 is CASSQGGGQETQYF. CDR3 sequence (DNA): TGCGCCAGCAGCCAGGGAGGGGGCCAAGAGACCCAGTACTTC.

This clonotype was seen a few times. The V and J genes are TRBV20-1 and TRBJ2-7; TRBD2 matches at 10 bases. The CDR3 is 14 residues long. Germline V gene sequence: CDR1 DFQATT, CDR2 SNEGSKA (reference sequence). V lost 7 bases, J lost 1 base, and 7 bases stayed unmatched. CDR3 residues: CSVPTSGVSYEQYF. The CDR3 nucleotides are TGCAGTGTTCCTACTAGCGGGGTTTCCTACGAGCAGTACTTC.

V gene TRBV27 combines with J gene TRBJ1-5; 8 positions agree with TRBD1. CDR3 length: 15 amino acids. Germline V lookup: CDR1 MNHEY, CDR2 SMNVEV (reference sequence). V dropped 6 bases and J dropped 9; count of bases not matched to a gene: 13. The chain's CDR3 is CASSPDREFIRPQHF. The CDR3 region has the DNA TGTGCCAGCAGCCCGGACAGGGAGTTCATTCGGCCCCAGCATTTT.

The rearrangement joins TRBV20-1 to TRBJ2-4, with a tentative D call TRBD2 (5 bases). Between the trimmed V and J ends, which lost 2 bases and 8 bases, there was a span of 16 bases. Looked up from germline, CDR1 is DFQATT and CDR2 is SNEGSKA (reference sequence). The CDR3 totals 14 residues. DNA of the CDR3: TGCAGTGCTAGATCTCACTCGGGATGGGACATTCAGTACTTC. It codes for CSARSHSGWDIQYF.

The rearrangement joins TRBV28 to TRBJ2-3; either TRBD1 or TRBD2 may fit D (5 bases each). The CDR3 is 17 amino acids. With 8 bases removed from V and 0 bases from J, the gap between germline ends came to 21 bases. Germline CDR1 reads MDHEN; CDR2 reads SYDVKM. The CDR3 sequence is CASARRYGGNSTDTQYF. The CDR3 DNA reads as TGTGCCAGCGCACGTCGGTATGGGGGAAACAGCACAGATACGCAGTATTTT.

The chain recombines TRBV6-1 with TRBJ1-2; the match to TRBD1 covers 7 bases. With V trimmed by 6 bases and J by 3 bases, 4 bases remained unmatched. Per germline, CDR1 MNHNS and CDR2 SASEGT. This CDR3 contains 13 residues. This chain's CDR3 is CASSGQDHYGYTF. As DNA, the CDR3 is TGTGCCAGCAGCGGACAGGACCACTATGGCTACACCTTC.

This clonotype was counted between two and nine times. This chain connects TRBV25-1 to TRBJ2-5; 10 bases map to TRBD1. V was pared by 0 bases and J by 5 bases, with 12 bases of the junction left unmatched. This CDR3 region has 18 residues. Germline CDR1 reads MGHDK; CDR2 reads SYGVNS. The CDR3: CASSEYPGTGASRETQYF. The CDR3 coding sequence is TGTGCCAGCAGTGAATACCCCGGGACAGGGGCATCTAGGGAGACCCAGTACTTC.

The chain carries TRBV7-2 and TRBJ1-3; D gene ambiguous. Germline V gene lookup returns CDR1 SGHTA and CDR2 FQGNSA. The germline V and J ends were trimmed by 6 bases and 2 bases, with 11 bases remaining between them. This CDR3 contains 14 residues. CDR3 in amino acids: CASRPTLAGNTIYF. Written as DNA, the CDR3 is TGTGCCAGCAGACCAACATTGGCTGGAAACACCATATATTTT.

This clonotype has just a few counts. The V call is TRBV15, the J call TRBJ1-5, with D perhaps matching TRBD1 (6 bases). The CDR3 is 16 amino acids. The germline V gene encodes CDR1 LNHNV and CDR2 YYDKDF (reference sequence). V was clipped by 0 bases and J by 0 bases, with 9 bases between them. The CDR3 reads CATSREGGLSNQPQHF. Written as DNA, the CDR3 is TGTGCCACCAGCAGAGAGGGGGGGCTTAGCAATCAGCCCCAGCATTTT.

This chain links TRBV12-3 or TRBV12-4 with TRBJ1-2; D remains ambiguous. The CDR3 is made up of 16 amino acids. V was clipped by 1 base and J by 0 bases, with 12 bases between them. The CDR3 DNA reads as TGTGCCAGCAGTTTAGGTTTCAGCAAAGCTAACTATGGCTACACCTTC. It specifies CASSLGFSKANYGYTF.

This chain's CDR3 is CSARDSASGRYNEQFF. CDR3 DNA: TGCAGTGCTAGAGATTCCGCTAGCGGGAGATACAATGAGCAGTTCTTC. V usage is TRBV20-1 and J usage is TRBJ2-1; 10 bases line up with TRBD2. The CDR3 length is 16 residues. V was clipped by 0 bases and J by 4 bases; unmatched bases: 6. Germline loops: CDR1 DFQATT, CDR2 SNEGSKA (reference sequence).

In this sample, this clonotype turned up once. The rearrangement uses TRBV18 and TRBJ2-5; 8 bases match TRBD1. V lost 5 bases to trimming and J lost 5 bases; unmatched junction nucleotides: 4. CDR1 and CDR2 from the germline V gene are KGHSH and LQKENI. This CDR3 is 13 amino acids long. CDR3 sequence (DNA): TGTGCCAGCTCAAGACAGGGGTTGGAGACCCAGTACTTC. Its translation is CASSRQGLETQYF.

The chain carries TRBV10-3 and TRBJ2-7, with 9 positions matching TRBD1. Losses at the gene ends were 8 bases for V and 0 bases for J; bases not matched to a gene: 5. The germline V gene encodes CDR1 ENHRY and CDR2 SYGVKD. The CDR3 length is 14 residues. The DNA of the CDR3 is TGTGCCATCGGGGACAGGGTAAACTCCTACGAGCAGTACTTC. The encoded protein is CAIGDRVNSYEQYF.

The V call is TRBV20-1, the J call TRBJ2-7; D unresolved. Trimming removed 4 bases at V and 0 bases at J, with 16 bases between. There are 15 residues in the CDR3. The germline CDR1 and CDR2 sequences are DFQATT and SNEGSKA (reference sequence). For the CDR3, the DNA is TGCAGTGCTACTACCAGGAGCAACCCCTCCTACGAGCAGTACTTC. Translation gives CSATTRSNPSYEQYF.

This clonotype showed up just a few times. The chain has TRBV6-1 and TRBJ1-5; D remains unclear. Germline V lookup: CDR1 MNHNS, CDR2 SASEGT. V lost 4 bases to trimming and J lost 7 bases, with 5 bases between them. The CDR3 consists of 11 residues. This chain's CDR3 is CASSAVQPQHF. The CDR3 region has the DNA TGTGCCAGCAGTGCTGTGCAGCCCCAGCATTTT.